The present TCR beta chain was sequenced within a study of cytomegalovirus exposure and HLA in healthy donors (TCRdb year 2017). Regarding the study in general: A later analysis indicated that the 90 to 150 validation repertoires were generated on the platform also employed for the 700 or so repertoires of the first cohort. The study aimed to test whether cataloging public T cell receptors could reveal signatures of past pathogen exposure. In addition to the first cohort of 500 to 850 subjects, a separate validation cohort of approximately 110 different subjects was used. High-throughput TCR immunosequencing, statistical association of individual TCRs with disease status, and machine learning were combined to predict cytomegalovirus infection status. Overall study outcomes, separate from this receptor: The classifier was reported to diagnose cytomegalovirus status with high specificity and sensitivity in both the original cohort and the validation cohort. In the study, some 180 TCR beta chains were listed as associated with cytomegalovirus. In vitro tests confirmed that a few of the cytomegalovirus-associated TCR beta chains recognize cytomegalovirus antigens. Across donors, most TCR sequences were observed very rarely, whereas some public TCRs were present in many individuals. It was suggested by the authors that the approach could potentially be generalized to other disease states and immunological phenotypes. In a later analysis, TCRs clustered in the first cohort were found to also tend to co-occur in the 130 or so validation repertoires, with 85% to 95% of cluster scores above 0. A later analysis lacked HLA typing for the validation cohort, so it scored co-occurrence in that cohort across all 110 or so repertoires.

Library preparation used the immunoSEQ multiplex PCR assay. Per the original workflow: A statistical classification framework was built to diagnose cytomegalovirus status from the catalog of TCR beta chain sequences. Sourced from immuneACCESS, this table was stored by TCRdb with only in-frame sequences that have V and J called. A share of the clones is absent; for the studies checked, an unresolved V gene accounts for under half, and the remainder has no known explanation. V and J calls and clone size are those listed in that table; D and trimming were worked out from the DNA. Within this sample are more than 95,000 clones, with 70% to 90% of them counted one time only. Clones ranked in the top ten supply 1.5% to 2% of the sample. From cysteine to phenylalanine, the CDR3 is 17 amino acids long. CDR3 DNA only is kept here, 51 bases in frame from base 1. As encoded in the germline V gene (reference sequence), CDR1 is MNHEY while CDR2 is SMNVEV. Unmatched junction bases come to 10, with V trimmed by 2 bases and J by 4 bases.

The donors belonged to the validation cohort of 120 subjects, which was separate from the approximately 700-subject first cohort. As concerns this clone: Its binding antigen is unknown. It has no much larger one-base neighbor in the sample; base qualities were not kept.

The TCR sequence derives from a woman aged 18-29 years in good health and CMV-seronegative. The material sequenced was PBMCs. Rearrangement joined TRBV27 to TRBJ1-1; TRBD1 aligns with 10 central bases. The CDR3: CASSLLPGQGISTEAFF. The sequence in DNA is TGTGCCAGCAGTTTACTACCGGGACAGGGGATTTCCACTGAAGCTTTCTTT.